This T cell receptor beta chain was sequenced in a study of immune cell composition in non-small cell lung cancer. V lost 2 bases and J 6 bases, leaving 17 bases between the germline ends. Germline CDR1 is ENHRY and CDR2 is SYGVKD. CDR3 size: 16 residues. Study conclusions and caveats: Squamous carcinomas (about 75%) more often had tumour-associated clones >0.5% than adenocarcinomas (approximately 35%). Top 10 clone scores and clonality were higher in squamous than adenocarcinoma. Shared sequences between tumour-reactive and dominant in vivo clones were not proven.

TCRdb's copy holds only in-frame clones and misses some; the assay was immunoSEQ multiplex PCR. The sample consists of about 4,800 clones, approximately 80% of them appearing once. As concerns this clone: Its antigen is not known.

The sequenced sample consisted of lung tumor tissue. The V call is TRBV10-3, the J call TRBJ1-5, with D possibly matching TRBD1 (5 bases). The clonotype was recovered from a human donor with non-small cell lung cancer. The CDR3 spells CAISERAPGGAQPQHF. The CDR3 nucleotides are TGTGCCATCAGTGAGCGGGCTCCCGGTGGGGCTCAGCCCCAGCATTTT.